This T cell receptor (beta chain) was observed in a study of blood T cell repertoires in COVID-19. Across the whole study: The samples span acute and convalescent COVID-19 from the United States, Italy and Spain. Sample material is recorded as cDNA or gDNA derived from T cells, B-cell-depleted T cells, or PBMCs.

The CDR3 runs 13 residues. Germline V gene data show CDR1 as SGHVS and CDR2 as FQNEAQ. V was cut by 2 bases and J by 5 bases, with 9 bases left in between. Original analysis: Amplification from reference gene primers served as the basis for estimated nucleated cell counts. Here immunoSEQ multiplex PCR was the method, and the copy in TCRdb shows in-frame clones only, minus some. The V and J calls and clone size were taken over from that table, and D and trimming were inferred from the DNA. The sample contains about 40,000 clones, approximately 80% of which appear only once. The chain has TRBV7-8 and TRBJ1-1, with a possible D match to TRBD1 (5 bases). The source of this sequence is a woman in her fifties or sixties with acute or convalescent COVID-19. Source material: peripheral blood. The CDR3 loop reads CASSLITGTEAFF. The CDR3 DNA reads as TGTGCCAGCAGCTTAATAACAGGAACTGAAGCTTTCTTT.